This T cell receptor beta chain was sequenced for a study of cytomegalovirus exposure and HLA in healthy donors (dated by TCRdb to about 2017). With regard to the full study: A later analysis indicated that the roughly 120 validation repertoires were generated on the platform also employed for the roughly 730 repertoires of the first cohort. The study aimed to test whether signatures of past pathogen exposure could be identified by cataloging public T cell receptors. Besides the first cohort of approximately 670 subjects, a separate validation cohort made up of over 95 different subjects was used. High-throughput TCR immunosequencing, statistical association of individual TCRs with disease status, and machine learning were combined to predict cytomegalovirus infection status. The paper as a whole reports these results and caveats: In vitro tests confirmed that three of the cytomegalovirus-associated TCR beta chains recognize cytomegalovirus antigens. The study listed 150 to 200 TCR beta chains as associated with cytomegalovirus. According to the authors, the approach could potentially be generalized to other disease states and immunological phenotypes. All 130 or so repertoires were used to score co-occurrence in the validation cohort in a later analysis, because that analysis had no HLA typing for the cohort. Most TCR sequences were observed very rarely across donors, whereas some public TCRs were present in many individuals. The classifier was reported to diagnose cytomegalovirus status with high specificity and sensitivity in both the original cohort and the validation cohort. In a later analysis, TCRs clustered in the first cohort were found to also tend to co-occur in the 130 or so validation repertoires, with 94% of cluster scores above 0.

The junction carries 11 bases between V and J, which are trimmed by 1 base and 7 bases respectively. CDR1 and CDR2 are read off the germline V gene as SGHAT and FQNNGV. The CDR3 has 14 amino acids, counting the end cysteine and phenylalanine. The DNA shown is the 42-base CDR3, in frame from base 1. The count of this clone is one. Its antigen has not been determined. No qualities accompany the bases; no much larger clone lies one base away. Library generation was performed with the immunoSEQ multiplex PCR assay. In the authors' own workflow: A statistical classification framework was built to diagnose cytomegalovirus status from the catalog of TCR beta chain sequences. Entries here come from immuneACCESS through TCRdb and include only in-frame sequences with V and J called. Some clones fail to appear in such tables; in the studies checked, an unresolved V gene covers under half of the shortfall, and the cause of the remainder is unknown. Clonal size and the V and J genes are those of that table, whereas D and trimming came from the DNA. The sample has approximately 180,000 clones on record, just under 90% of them singletons. About 1.5% of the sample belongs to the ten largest clones.

Separate from the roughly 700-subject first cohort, the validation cohort of some 130 subjects was the group to which the donors belonged. This sequence uses TRBV11-2 and TRBJ2-1, with a tentative D gene TRBD1 over 6 matching bases. The source is a woman in her thirties in good health and CMV-seronegative. Sequencing input: PBMCs. The DNA sequence follows: TGTGCCAGCAGCTTAGGTCAGGGGTGGAATGAGCAGTTCTTC. Translated, it reads CASSLGQGWNEQFF. The variable domain in full, with residues beyond the CDR3 obtained from the reference TRBV11-2 and TRBJ2-1 genes, is EAGVAQSPRYKIIEKRQSVAFWCNPISGHATLYWYQQILGQGPKLLIQFQNNGVVDDSQLPKDRFSAERLKGVDSTLKIQPAKLEDSAVYLCASSLGQGWNEQFFGPGTRLTVL.